This record concerns one TCR beta chain sequence. In the source study's methods: By means of reference gene primer amplification, nucleated cell counts were estimated. Repertoires were generated with immunoSEQ multiplex PCR, while TCRdb's copy carries only in-frame clones and drops some. V and J calls and clone size are given by that table; D and trimming were obtained from the DNA. The table lists hundreds of thousands of clones, almost 90% of them singletons. This record comes from a study of blood T cell repertoires in COVID-19. About the research overall: Both acute and convalescent COVID-19 samples were obtained from the United States, Italy and Spain. PBMCs, B-cell-depleted T cells, or T cells were the source of the cDNA or gDNA that made up the material.

The germline V gene encodes CDR1 ENHRY and CDR2 SYGVKD. The CDR3 contains 16 residues. With V trimmed by 6 bases and J by 2 bases, 5 bases remained unmatched. One Seattle source followed patients from active infection through their disease course. This clonotype originated in a woman aged 70 to 79 with COVID-19, enrolled during active disease. V gene TRBV10-3 combines with J gene TRBJ2-3, with 13 nucleotides matching TRBD2. The sample was peripheral blood. CDR3 nucleotides: TGTGCCATCAGCTTGACTAGCGGGGGGACCACAGATACGCAGTATTTT. Translated, it gives CAISLTSGGTTDTQYF.